These 20 T cell receptor beta chains were all obtained from the same sample, sequenced in a study of T cells in Graves' hyperthyroidism and ophthalmopathy. Using RNA transcripts as the source, TCR beta CDR3 regions were amplified. In the first-round RT-PCR of the TCR CDR3, the HTBI primer set was used. MiXCR was run by TCRdb on the multiplex PCR reads, yielding one entry per CDR3 protein. In the table there are roughly 350,000 distinct CDR3 sequences, around 15% of which are singletons. The sequenced sample was blood. The origin of the receptors is a woman in her 40s with Graves' ophthalmopathy.

This clonotype occurred many times. The gene calls are TRBV28 and TRBJ1-2; TRBD1 is a possible D gene (5 bases). Trimming left V 3 bases short and J 7 bases short, with 15 bases between. The CDR3 sequence is 14 residues long. The V gene's germline CDR1 is MDHEN and CDR2 SYDVKM. This CDR3 is CASSFGGAISGYTF. The CDR3 DNA reads as TGTGCCAGCAGTTTTGGAGGGGCGATCTCTGGCTACACCTTC.

In this sample, this clonotype turned up many times. The V and J genes are TRBV7-2 and TRBJ1-4; the D gene is possibly TRBD1 (5 bases). Trimming cost V 4 bases and J 6 bases, with 15 bases left between them. CDR1 is SGHTA, CDR2 FQGNSA, per germline. The CDR3 has 15 amino acids. CDR3 sequence reads: CASSSSGSRDEKLFF. In DNA form, the CDR3 reads TGTGCCAGCAGCTCCTCAGGGAGTCGTGATGAAAAACTGTTTTTT.

In its sample, this clonotype was seen many times. V is TRBV24-1 and J is TRBJ1-5, with TRBD1 as a possible D gene (5 bases). V lost 4 bases, J lost 7 bases, and 13 bases lay in between. The CDR3 length is 14 residues. Germline V lookup: CDR1 KGHDR, CDR2 SFDVKD. CDR3 residues: CATSEPGLGQPQHF. As DNA, the CDR3 is TGTGCCACCAGTGAACCAGGGTTAGGGCAGCCCCAGCATTTT.

The V gene is TRBV28, the J gene TRBJ2-5, with TRBD2 identical over 14 bases. Germline V CDR1 and CDR2: MDHEN, SYDVKM. V dropped 4 bases and J dropped 5; count of bases not matched to a gene: 9. This CDR3 has 17 amino acids. The CDR3 DNA reads TGTGCCAGCAGTTCGGGGACTAGCGGGAGTTTAGGGGAGACCCAGTACTTC. Its protein is CASSSGTSGSLGETQYF.

The rearrangement joins TRBV7-2 to TRBJ2-2; 11 positions agree with TRBD2. The V gene end was trimmed by 1 base and the J gene end by 9 bases; junction bases not matched to a gene: 4. The CDR3 covers 15 residues. Germline V gene data show CDR1 as SGHTA and CDR2 as FQGNSA. Here the CDR3 reads CASSLVSGRARELFF. The CDR3 DNA reads as TGTGCCAGCAGCTTAGTTAGCGGGAGGGCCAGGGAGCTGTTTTTT.

In this sample, this clonotype turned up a few times. CDR3 DNA: TGTGCCAGTAGTACCCTCTCCGGGACAGGGTTTGAAATTGGCTACACCTTC. Protein sequence: CASSTLSGTGFEIGYTF. This chain links TRBV19 with TRBJ1-2, with 9 bases fitting TRBD1. The length of the CDR3 is 17 residues. Per the germline V gene, CDR1 is LNHDA and CDR2 is SQIVND (reference sequence). With V trimmed by 4 bases and J by 7 bases, 16 bases remained unmatched.

This clonotype was seen many times. The rearrangement uses TRBV19 and TRBJ2-2, with D hard to call. The length of the CDR3 is 13 residues. Germline CDR1 LNHDA, CDR2 SQIVND (reference sequence). V lost 2 bases and J lost 5, with 6 bases in between. The CDR3 sequence: CASSISRTGELFF. CDR3 sequence (DNA): TGTGCCAGTAGTATAAGCCGGACCGGGGAGCTGTTTTTT.

The chain has TRBV19 and TRBJ2-1, with 10 bases identical to TRBD1. Germline V gene data show CDR1 as LNHDA and CDR2 as SQIVND (reference sequence). This CDR3 comprises 14 residues. Trimming removed 7 bases from V and 5 bases from J; junction bases left unmatched: 5. The CDR3: CASTDRGPNNEQFF. CDR3 coding DNA: TGTGCCAGTACCGACAGGGGGCCCAACAATGAGCAGTTCTTC.

The chain is built from TRBV19 and TRBJ2-7, with a possible D match to TRBD2 (6 bases). The CDR3 covers 17 residues. Germline V CDR1 and CDR2: LNHDA, SQIVND (reference sequence). V lost 4 bases and J lost 4, with 23 bases in between. The CDR3 spells CASSTGLRREKAYEQYF. CDR3 in DNA: TGTGCCAGTAGTACGGGCTTAAGGAGGGAGAAGGCGTACGAGCAGTACTTC. Together with reference TRBV19 and TRBJ2-7, the CDR3 gives the full variable domain: DGGITQSPKYLFRKEGQNVTLSCEQNLNHDAMYWYRQDPGQGLRLIYYSQIVNDFQKGDIAEGYSVSREKKESFPLTVTSAQKNPTAFYLCASSTGLRREKAYEQYFGPGTRLTVT.

This clonotype was observed many times. The chain employs TRBV20-1 and TRBJ2-3; 9 bases fit TRBD2. The CDR3 covers 14 residues. Germline loops: CDR1 DFQATT, CDR2 SNEGSKA (reference sequence). V shed 2 bases and J 2 bases; nucleotides not matched to a gene: 2. As DNA, the CDR3 is TGCAGTGCTAGACTAGCGGGGACCACAGATACGCAGTATTTT. Its translation is CSARLAGTTDTQYF.

On this clonotype itself: It may be a read error: a sequence one base away is much more abundant. The chain links TRBV5-5 to TRBJ2-1, with 7 positions matching TRBD2. The CDR3 has 16 residues. Germline values: CDR1 SGHKS, CDR2 YYEKEE (reference sequence). As DNA, the CDR3 is TGTGCCAGCAGCTTGGTTAGGGTCTTAGCGGGCAATGAGCGGTTCTTC. This codes for CASSLVRVLAGNERFF.

This clonotype was counted between two and nine times. The rearrangement links TRBV6-1 to TRBJ2-7; the D is unclear. V was cut by 8 bases and J by 3 bases, with 17 bases left in between. This CDR3 contains 14 residues. Germline loops: CDR1 MNHNS, CDR2 SASEGT. The CDR3 spells CASSLGRLNYEQYF. The CDR3 region has the DNA TGTGCCAGCTCCTTGGGCAGATTAAACTACGAGCAGTACTTC.

The chain is built from TRBV12-3 or TRBV12-4 and TRBJ2-7; 7 bases match TRBD2. V lost 5 bases, J lost 2 bases, and 12 bases stayed unmatched. The CDR3 is made up of 16 amino acids. CDR3 DNA sequence: TGTGCCAGCAGTAATGCGGGTTGGGGGGGAACCTACGAGCAGTACTTC. Encoded protein: CASSNAGWGGTYEQYF.

Of note for this clonotype: This may be a read error, as it is one base from a much larger clone. V is TRBV9 and J is TRBJ2-1; no definite D call. In germline, CDR1 is SGDLS, CDR2 YYNGEE. The CDR3 loop spans 12 amino acids. CDR3 amino acids: CDSSLVHNEQFF. The CDR3 nucleotides are TGTGACAGCAGCCTCGTGCACAATGAGCAGTTCTTC.

This clonotype came up a few times. This rearrangement joins TRBV4-1 to TRBJ1-5, with D hard to call. Germline V CDR1 and CDR2: MGHRA, YSYEKL. V was clipped by 4 bases and J by 5 bases, with 9 bases between them. The CDR3 runs to 13 residues. This chain's CDR3 is CASSPLDYQPQHF. CDR3 sequence (DNA): TGCGCCAGCAGCCCCCTGGACTATCAGCCCCAGCATTTT.

This clonotype showed up just a few times. A read error may explain this, as a much larger clone is one base away. The chain couples TRBV12-3 or TRBV12-4 to TRBJ2-1; 12 bases line up with TRBD2. The V and J ends lost 6 bases and 10 bases, in that order; junction bases with no gene match: 7. The CDR3 has 14 residues. CDR3 loop: CASSLAGGPTEQFF. The CDR3 coding sequence is TGTGCCAGCAGCCTAGCGGGAGGGCCCACAGAGCAGTTCTTC.

The chain uses TRBV4-1 and TRBJ1-3; 9 nucleotides agree with TRBD1. CDR3 length: 20 amino acids. V dropped 4 bases and J dropped 4; count of bases not matched to a gene: 20. CDR1 MGHRA and CDR2 YSYEKL come from the germline V gene. The CDR3 reads CASSRPSPGTGTDPGNTIYF. CDR3 coding DNA: TGCGCCAGCAGCCGCCCGAGTCCCGGGACAGGGACGGACCCAGGAAACACCATATATTTT.

This clonotype was seen at least ten times. V is TRBV7-2 and J is TRBJ2-2; D ambiguous. Germline V lookup: CDR1 SGHTA, CDR2 FQGNSA. V lost 5 bases and J 0 bases, leaving 10 bases between the germline ends. The CDR3 runs 15 residues. The CDR3 reads CASSPRPANTGELFF. Written as DNA, the CDR3 is TGTGCCAGCAGCCCTCGACCCGCGAACACCGGGGAGCTGTTTTTT.

This clonotype was seen ten or more times. The chain's CDR3 is CAISESTEGFAGYTF. Written as DNA, the CDR3 is TGTGCCATCAGTGAGTCGACGGAGGGTTTTGCTGGCTACACCTTC. J is TRBJ1-2 and V is TRBV10-3; no firm D call. CDR1 ENHRY and CDR2 SYGVKD come from the germline V gene. The CDR3 loop spans 15 amino acids. V was pared by 0 bases and J by 7 bases, with 15 bases between.

This clonotype was seen at least ten times. Written as DNA, the CDR3 is TGTGCCAGCAGCGACAGAAAAGGTTTGGGCTACACCTTC. Translated, it gives CASSDRKGLGYTF. V gene TRBV27 combines with J gene TRBJ1-2, with D perhaps TRBD1 (5 bases). The CDR3 spans 13 residues. Trimming stripped 6 bases from V and 8 bases from J, with 16 bases between. The V gene's germline CDR1 is MNHEY and CDR2 SMNVEV (reference sequence).